Listed below are T cell receptor beta chains from one sample, sequenced in a study of T cell clonotyping in hematopoietic cell transplantation. Generated by immunoSEQ multiplex PCR, the TCRdb table keeps only in-frame clones and is missing some. The profile shows roughly 10,000 clones, approximately 77% of them singletons. The specimen comprised PBMCs, sampled 30 days after allogeneic stem cell transplant. These TCRs come from a female patient in her thirties or forties who had an allogeneic stem cell transplant from a related donor, so T cells may come from the graft donor. Some clones in this sample may be carry-over from other donors' samples. Both conserved end residues are part of each CDR3. Fields, in order: clone size, J gene, V gene, CDR3 protein. Some rows mark clone size as missing; the rest say once, few, many or name a class of expanded clone.

>NA|TRBJ2-3|TRBV19
CASSISDTQYF
>NA|TRBJ2-5|TRBV2
CASSVGETQYF
>NA|TRBJ2-2|TRBV18
CASSPPYQVGGELFF
>NA|TRBJ1-2|TRBV5-1
CASSPGDRDGYTF
>NA|TRBJ2-3|TRBV9
CASSVGGTAYGRWEDTQYF
>NA|TRBJ1-2|TRBV5-1
CASSGTGSSSYGYAF
>NA|TRBJ1-1|TRBV27
CASSWVPTGGSTEAFF
>few|TRBJ1-2|TRBV19
CASSIDLPTGRWGYTF
>NA|TRBJ2-4|TRBV5-4
CARTGGSDIQYF
>NA|TRBJ2-1|TRBV6-6
CASSASAYNEQFF
>NA|TRBJ2-7|TRBV6-1
CASSEASGTGWHEQYF
>few|TRBJ1-6|TRBV4-1
CASSQPGQYNSPLHF
>once|TRBJ1-5|TRBV21-1
CASSNRRGFNQPQHF
>NA|TRBJ2-2|TRBV5-4
CASSTGQGNTGELFF
>NA|TRBJ2-7|TRBV5-1
CASSSYEQYF
>NA|TRBJ2-3|TRBV7-9
CASSLGSSGLGTDTQYF
>NA|TRBJ2-7|TRBV30
CAWSPGTSYEQYF